This is a list of T cell receptor beta chains from one sample in a study of T cell responses to AZD1222 COVID-19 vaccine. The assay was immunoSEQ multiplex PCR, and TCRdb's table has in-frame clones only and misses some. The data show over 150,000 clones, under 95% seen once. This sample comprised peripheral blood, obtained on day 0 of MenACWY control vaccination. Receptor source: an adult in good health. Both conserved end residues are part of each CDR3. A row's size may be missing; if present it is once, few, many or a size class.

>TRBJ1-1|TRBV30|NA
CAWRTVRGTEAFF
>TRBJ2-1|TRBV3-1/TRBV3-2|NA
CASSRGSGVTEQFF
>TRBJ1-5|TRBV15|NA
CATSRVRLQGAGDQPQHF
>TRBJ2-7|TRBV7-3|NA
CASSLWGGSSGTYEQYF
>TRBJ1-5|TRBV15|few
CATSFPGQGQPQHF
>TRBJ2-7|TRBV7-2|NA
CASSLAGLEQYF
>TRBJ2-1|TRBV11-2|NA
CASSRVIYNEQFF
>TRBJ1-1|TRBV18|NA
CASSSGQGITEAFF
>TRBJ1-1|TRBV11-3|few
CASSPLRWTEAFF
>TRBJ2-1|TRBV5-1|NA
CASSFRDSVGEQFF
>TRBJ1-3|TRBV10-2|NA
CASSAHSGTGSGNTIYF
>TRBJ2-7|TRBV21-1|NA
CASSLRQGSYEQYF
>TRBJ2-7|TRBV6-2/TRBV6-3|once
CASSFWADEQYF
>TRBJ2-2|TRBV19|NA
CASSPQLGGELFF
>TRBJ2-1|TRBV11-3|NA
CASSPGVAGVNEQFF
>TRBJ1-2|TRBV28|NA
CASREEGLGGYTF
>TRBJ1-2|TRBV4-1|few
CASSQDLGDYGYTF
>TRBJ2-7|TRBV10-3|NA
CAISESFGGSGSPYEQYF
>TRBJ1-1|TRBV6-5|NA
CASSYSPGNTEAFF
>TRBJ1-1|TRBV18|once
CASSPRTGMNTEAFF
>TRBJ1-1|TRBV5-1|NA
CASRTGTAGNTEAFF
>TRBJ1-1|TRBV19|NA
CASSILQGLNTEAFF
>TRBJ1-2|TRBV6-5|NA
CASSYIGKEGYTF
>TRBJ2-1|TRBV24-1|NA
CATSDFQAGGPGNEQFF
>TRBJ2-1|TRBV3-1/TRBV3-2|once
CASSQDHRGPGSYNEQFF
>TRBJ1-1|TRBV21-1|NA
CASSKPSKTRTGKGTEAFF
>TRBJ1-2|TRBV29-1|NA
CSVELGGYTF
>TRBJ1-1|TRBV6-6|NA
CASRLSTAEAFF
>TRBJ2-7|TRBV4-2|NA
CASSQDEAGVEQYF
>TRBJ2-7|TRBV30|NA
CAWSVGGTGFHEQYF
>TRBJ2-2|TRBV4-3|NA
CASSQLGTGGFEGELFF
>TRBJ1-3|TRBV19|NA
CASSPGAGNTIYF
>TRBJ2-3|TRBV30|once
CAWRSASPAQYF
>TRBJ1-5|TRBV29-1|NA
CSVHRIDQPQHF
>TRBJ2-2|TRBV3-1/TRBV3-2|NA
CASGSIANTGELFF